Included here is one T cell receptor beta chain sequence, with context. The data stem from a study of T cell clones after liver transplantation. The germline V gene encodes CDR1 MNHEY and CDR2 SVGAGI. The CDR3 is 14 amino acids. V was cut by 5 bases and J by 3 bases, with 12 bases left in between. The table came from immunoSEQ multiplex PCR; TCRdb's copy has only in-frame clones and leaves some out. Seen here are roughly 80,000 clones, around four fifths observed once, and the top ten hold roughly 2.8%. The sequences come from CD4+ T cells from blood, collected at the 22-month timepoint. This receptor was obtained from a human patient who received a liver transplant. The T cells may partly be graft donor cells. This chain links TRBV6-5 with TRBJ2-3; D unclear. This CDR3 reads CASSISARTDTQYF. The CDR3 DNA sequence: TGTGCCAGCAGTATCTCGGCTAGAACAGATACGCAGTATTTT.